This T cell receptor beta chain was documented in a study of T cells in Graves' hyperthyroidism and ophthalmopathy. Many counts were recorded for this clonotype. Its antigen is not known. TCR beta CDR3 region amplification was performed from RNA transcripts. A set of HTBI primers served as the primers for a first-round RT-PCR of the TCR CDR3. Via MiXCR, TCRdb re-called the multiplex PCR reads, giving one row per CDR3 protein. This sample has some 350,000 distinct CDR3 sequences, with roughly 15% found just once. Each ophthalmopathy patient scored at least 3 on the Clinical Activity Score and at least 4 on NOSPECS grade, with duration under 3 months. The PBMCs studied were ones that came from roughly 9.4 ml fresh peripheral blood. Study-level points and caveats: Appearing also in blood were most of the thyroid clonotypes expanded above 0.001. Median prediction lead before ophthalmopathy onset was about 6.3 months with the model.

Material for sequencing was blood. The source is an older woman with Graves' ophthalmopathy.

The CDR3 protein is CASSLVVNEQFF. Written as DNA, the CDR3 is TGTGCCAGCAGCTTAGTAGTCAATGAGCAGTTCTTC. The V and J genes are TRBV13 and TRBJ2-1; no reliable D call. V was cut by 1 base and J by 6 bases, with 4 bases left in between. Germline CDR1 PRHDT, CDR2 FYEKMQ (reference sequence). The CDR3 consists of 12 residues.